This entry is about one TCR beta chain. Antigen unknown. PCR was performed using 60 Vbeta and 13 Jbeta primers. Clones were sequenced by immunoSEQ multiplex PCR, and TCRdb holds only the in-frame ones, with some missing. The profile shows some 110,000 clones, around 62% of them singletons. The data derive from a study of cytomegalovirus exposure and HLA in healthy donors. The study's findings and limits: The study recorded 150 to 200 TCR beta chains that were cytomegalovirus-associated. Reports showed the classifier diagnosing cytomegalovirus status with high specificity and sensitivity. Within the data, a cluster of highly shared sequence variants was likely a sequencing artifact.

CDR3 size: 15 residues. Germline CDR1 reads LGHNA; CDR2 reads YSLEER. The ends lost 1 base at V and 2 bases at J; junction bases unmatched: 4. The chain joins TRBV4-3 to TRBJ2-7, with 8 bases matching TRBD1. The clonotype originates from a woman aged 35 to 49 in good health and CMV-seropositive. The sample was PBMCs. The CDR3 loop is CASSQVSGQAYEQYF. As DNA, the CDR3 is TGCGCCAGCAGCCAAGTGTCGGGACAGGCCTACGAGCAGTACTTC.